The clone carrying this T cell receptor (beta chain) was found a few times. V lost 7 bases, J lost 3 bases, and 3 bases stayed unmatched. The germline gives CDR1 SGHRS, CDR2 YFSETQ. The CDR3 has 13 amino acids. The data are from a study of PD-1 blockade in classical Hodgkin lymphoma. The data were produced by immunoSEQ multiplex PCR, yet TCRdb's version contains in-frame clones alone and is incomplete. The table includes roughly 51,000 clones, 65% to 80% detected once. The time point: cycle 4 day 1 (C4D1), after less than seven weeks of nivolumab. Every single patient, without exception, relapsed after autologous stem cell transplantation, and brentuximab vedotin exposure varied.

This TCR was recovered from a human donor with classical Hodgkin lymphoma. This chain links TRBV5-1 with TRBJ2-3, with 9 bases matching TRBD1. Sequences were derived from peripheral blood mononuclear cells (PBMCs), sampled before the fourth cycle of nivolumab. CDR3 region: CASAGQGTDTQYF. CDR3 nucleotide sequence: TGCGCCAGCGCGGGACAGGGTACAGATACGCAGTATTTT.